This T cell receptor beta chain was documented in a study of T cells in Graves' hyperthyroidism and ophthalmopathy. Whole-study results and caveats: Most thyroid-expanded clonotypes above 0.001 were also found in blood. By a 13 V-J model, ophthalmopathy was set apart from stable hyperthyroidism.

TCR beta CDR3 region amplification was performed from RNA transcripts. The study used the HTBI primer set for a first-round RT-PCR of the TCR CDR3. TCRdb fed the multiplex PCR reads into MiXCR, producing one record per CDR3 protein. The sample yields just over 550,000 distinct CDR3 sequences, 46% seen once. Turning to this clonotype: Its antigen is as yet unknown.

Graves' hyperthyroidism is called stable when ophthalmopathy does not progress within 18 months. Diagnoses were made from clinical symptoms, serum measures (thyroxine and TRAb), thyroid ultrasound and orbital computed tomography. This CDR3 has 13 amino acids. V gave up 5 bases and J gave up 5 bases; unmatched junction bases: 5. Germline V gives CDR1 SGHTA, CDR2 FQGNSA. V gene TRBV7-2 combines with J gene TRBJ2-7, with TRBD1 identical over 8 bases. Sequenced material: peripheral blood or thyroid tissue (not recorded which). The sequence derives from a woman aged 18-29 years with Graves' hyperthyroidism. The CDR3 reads CASSLPTGDEQYF. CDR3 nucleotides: TGTGCCAGCAGCCTCCCGACAGGGGACGAGCAGTACTTC.